The rows below give T cell receptor beta chains drawn from one sample of a study of sequential checkpoint blockade in melanoma. TCRdb's table, derived via immunoSEQ multiplex PCR, lists solely in-frame clones and lacks some. The data hold about 13,000 clones, with roughly four fifths observed a single time. The specimen comprised CD8+ T cells sorted from blood (inferred from file names), sampled from a patient given nivolumab and ipilimumab in sequence. These receptors were collected from a human donor with melanoma. The CDR3 runs from the conserved cysteine through the conserved F or W. A D gene is named only where the DNA matches it firmly. Rows may omit the clone size; those that give it use once, few, many or a size class.

few	TRBJ1-6	TRBV27	TRBD1	TGTGCCAGCAGTTATATGGGGACAGGGCGGGCACCCCTCCACTTT	CASSYMGTGRAPLHF
-	TRBJ2-7	TRBV7-2	-	TGTGCCAGCACCACTCCGGGAACCTACGAGCAGTACTTC	CASTTPGTYEQYF
-	TRBJ2-3	TRBV6-6	-	TGTGCCAGCATCCGGGGGAGTTACACAGATACGCAGTATTTT	CASIRGSYTDTQYF
once	TRBJ2-2	TRBV11-3	-	TGTGCCAGCAGCTCCGGGGTTACCGGGGAGCTGTTTTTT	CASSSGVTGELFF
-	TRBJ2-2	TRBV15	TRBD1	TGTGCCACCAGCGGAACAGGGGACACCGGGGAGCTGTTTTTT	CATSGTGDTGELFF
-	TRBJ2-1	TRBV4-3	-	TGCGCCAGCAGCCAAGATACCGGGGCCTACAATGAGCAGTTCTTC	CASSQDTGAYNEQFF
-	TRBJ2-7	TRBV19	TRBD1	TGTGCCAGTAGTAAATCCATCGAGGACAGGGTGGCCGAGCAGTACTTC	CASSKSIEDRVAEQYF
-	TRBJ2-3	TRBV20-1	-	TGCAGTGCCAGCGGAGGGCCCCCGCAGTATTTT	CSASGGPPQYF
-	TRBJ2-3	TRBV7-2	-	TGTGCCAGCAGGGGCCCAAGCACAGATACGCAGTATTTT	CASRGPSTDTQYF
-	TRBJ2-5	TRBV7-2	TRBD2	TGTGCCAGCGGGCCCGGGGGGGCGTTTCAAGAGACCCAGTACTTC	CASGPGGAFQETQYF
-	TRBJ1-3	TRBV9	TRBD1	TGTGCCAGCAGCACAGGGGCCAGCTCTGGAAACACCATATATTTT	CASSTGASSGNTIYF
-	TRBJ1-4	TRBV5-4	-	TGTGCCAGCAGCTTTAGAGGTTTTGCAACTAATGAAAAACTGTTTTTT	CASSFRGFATNEKLFF
-	TRBJ2-1	TRBV7-7	-	TGTGCTAGCAGCCCGGGGTGGGATGAGCAGTTCTTC	CASSPGWDEQFF
-	TRBJ2-7	TRBV7-3	-	TGTGCCAGCAGCTTTGAGCCCGGGACTCTCACCTACGAGCAGTACTTC	CASSFEPGTLTYEQYF
-	TRBJ2-1	TRBV19	TRBD2	TGTGCCAGTAGTATATCGGGGGGAGAGTACAATGAGCAGTTCTTC	CASSISGGEYNEQFF
-	TRBJ2-3	TRBV9	TRBD2	TGTGCCAGCAGCGTGGGACTAGCGGACACAGATACGCAGTATTTT	CASSVGLADTDTQYF
-	TRBJ1-1	TRBV7-2	-	TGTGCCAGCAGCCGAGGCAGCGGGAACACTGAAGCTTTCTTT	CASSRGSGNTEAFF
-	TRBJ2-3	TRBV5-1	-	TGCGCCAGCAGCTTGGGTGACTACTTCATCAGGACAGATACGCAGTATTTT	CASSLGDYFIRTDTQYF
-	TRBJ2-2	TRBV7-9	-	TGTGCCAGCAGCTTACTTCCCGGGGAGCTGTTTTTT	CASSLLPGELFF
-	TRBJ2-7	TRBV9	-	TGTGCCAGCAGTCCAGCGGATTCTGGGAACTACGAGCAGTACTTC	CASSPADSGNYEQYF
-	TRBJ1-2	TRBV7-6	-	TGTGCCAGCAGCTTAGCGGGGGGTCCCGGCTATGGCTACACCTTC	CASSLAGGPGYGYTF
-	TRBJ2-5	TRBV6-1	TRBD2	TGTGCCAGCAGTGAATATGGACTAGCGGGATATGAGCAGTACTTC	CASSEYGLAGYEQYF
-	TRBJ2-2	TRBV27	-	TGTGCCAGCGGGCTGGGGGGTCCCGGGGAGCTGTTTTTT	CASGLGGPGELFF
-	TRBJ1-6	TRBV6-6	-	TGTGCCAGCAGTTCTTCAGGGCGGCCCTCACCCCTCCACTTT	CASSSSGRPSPLHF
-	TRBJ2-7	TRBV9	TRBD2	TGTGCCAGCAGCGGAGGGTCTAGCGGGAGTAGGTACGAGCAGTACTTC	CASSGGSSGSRYEQYF
-	TRBJ2-7	TRBV11-2	-	TGTGCCAGCAGCTCTCCCTGGGGGAGGCTCTACGAGCAGTACTTC	CASSSPWGRLYEQYF
-	TRBJ2-4	TRBV15	TRBD1	TGTGCCACCAGCAGAGCCGGACAGGGTGACATTCAGTACTTC	CATSRAGQGDIQYF
-	TRBJ2-1	TRBV9	-	TGTGCCAGCAGCGGCCTGGAGCGGAACAATGAGCAGTTCTTC	CASSGLERNNEQFF